This T cell receptor (beta chain) came from a study of blood T cell repertoires in COVID-19. The wider study: Material from acute and convalescent COVID-19 was sourced from the United States, Italy and Spain. From T cells, B-cell-depleted T cells, or PBMCs came the material, which was cDNA or gDNA.

In germline, CDR1 is LGHNA, CDR2 YSLEER. This CDR3 is built from 17 residues. V shed 0 bases and J shed 7 bases, with 16 bases lying between them. In the authors' workflow: Reference gene primer amplification gave nucleated cell count estimates. TCRdb's copy holds only in-frame clones and misses some; the assay was immunoSEQ multiplex PCR. The V and J calls and the clone size are those of that table, but D and trimming were determined from the DNA. The sample lists tens of thousands of clones; 80% were seen once. Sequences were obtained from peripheral blood. The V call is TRBV4-3, the J call TRBJ1-6; tentative D call: TRBD1 (5 bases). The receptor comes from a woman in her 70s with acute or convalescent COVID-19. CDR3 DNA sequence: TGCGCCAGCAGCCAAGATTCGATTGGGGGGATCAATTCACCCCTCCACTTT. This encodes CASSQDSIGGINSPLHF.